The 32 T cell receptor beta chains in this list originate from one sample, sequenced in a study of a mutant IDH1 vaccine in newly diagnosed glioma. These receptors have no known antigen. Sequencing used immunoSEQ multiplex PCR; TCRdb keeps in-frame clones, though not all of them. This table holds tens of thousands of clones, about four fifths found once. Described time point: week 47, end of study. In the vaccine, a single dose held 300 ug of the mutant IDH1 20-mer peptide, along with topical imiquimod. Sequencing used PBMCs, obtained from a glioma patient whose treatment included an IDH1 peptide vaccine. Receptors originate from a woman in her twenties or thirties with glioma. Some clones in this sample may be carry-over from other donors' samples.

This chain uses TRBV10-3 with TRBJ1-2; 10 bases are shared with TRBD1. CDR1 and CDR2 from the germline V gene are ENHRY and SYGVKD. CDR3 size: 22 residues. V lost 0 bases to trimming and J lost 4 bases; unmatched junction nucleotides: 23. CDR3 in amino acids: CAISESWRPRQGANDRGYGYTF. CDR3 DNA sequence: TGTGCCATCAGTGAGTCGTGGCGACCGAGACAGGGGGCGAACGACAGAGGCTATGGCTACACCTTC.

A note on this clone: The junction does not match germline at one end; this may be a read error. V usage is TRBV9 and J usage is TRBJ1-1; D may be TRBD1 (5 bases). CDR1 and CDR2 (germline): SGDLS, YYNGEE. CDR3 length: 13 residues. CDR3 sequence: CASSVGWGTGAFF. In DNA, the CDR3 is TGTGCCAGCAGCGTAGGGTGGGGCACTGGAGCTTTCTTT.

The chain employs TRBV18 and TRBJ1-2; D might be TRBD1 (5 bases). Germline V gene lookup returns CDR1 KGHSH and CDR2 LQKENI. CDR3 length: 14 residues. The ends were cut back, 2 bases at V and 6 bases at J, with 13 bases in the middle. The CDR3 coding sequence is TGTGCCAGCTCACCAGGGGACCCTCTAAATGGCTACACCTTC. Its protein is CASSPGDPLNGYTF.

V gene TRBV19 combines with J gene TRBJ1-1, with 9 bases that match TRBD1. Germline V gives CDR1 LNHDA, CDR2 SQIVND (reference sequence). CDR3 length: 15 amino acids. The V segment lost 4 bases and the J segment 1 base; nucleotides outside the gene matches: 4. The CDR3 coding sequence is TGTGCCAGTAGTAGGGACAGGGATCCGAACACTGAAGCTTTCTTT. Translation: CASSRDRDPNTEAFF.

The rearrangement links TRBV2 to TRBJ1-4; possibly TRBD1 for D (6 bases). Germline CDR1 is SNHLY and CDR2 is FYNNEI. The CDR3 has 18 amino acids. Trimming took 4 bases from V and 5 from J, leaving 23 bases between them. This CDR3 reads CASSALSGTSNKNEKLFF. The CDR3 DNA is TGTGCCAGCAGTGCTCTCTCGGGGACAAGTAACAAGAATGAAAAACTGTTTTTT.

The rearrangement uses TRBV1 and TRBJ1-2. TRBV1 is annotated as a pseudogene. The CDR3 is made up of 12 amino acids. The CDR3 loop is CTSSQRGGGYTF. The CDR3, as DNA: TGCACCAGCAGCCAAAGGGGCGGGGGCTACACCTTC.

The chain couples TRBV5-1 to TRBJ2-2; D is unresolved. Germline V lookup: CDR1 SGHRS, CDR2 YFSETQ. The length of the CDR3 is 16 residues. V lost 0 bases and J 1 base, leaving 10 bases between the germline ends. The CDR3 bases are TGCGCCAGCAGCTTGGGTTTGGAAGTGAACACCGGGGAGCTGTTTTTT. The encoded protein is CASSLGLEVNTGELFF.

The V call is TRBV6-1, the J call TRBJ1-5; 10 bases fit TRBD1. CDR1 MNHNS and CDR2 SASEGT come from the germline V gene. The CDR3 is made up of 15 amino acids. The trim removed 6 bases at V and 2 bases at J, leaving 4 bases unmatched. The CDR3 DNA reads as TGTGCCAGCAGGGGGACAGGGGCGGGCAATCAGCCCCAGCATTTT. It is translated as CASRGTGAGNQPQHF.

This clone was detected only a few times. The chain links TRBV19 to TRBJ1-1, with D uncertain. The CDR3 totals 15 residues. V dropped 3 bases and J dropped 1 base, with 12 bases sitting between them. Germline V gene sequence: CDR1 LNHDA, CDR2 SQIVND (reference sequence). CDR3 amino acids: CASSMNPFQNTEAFF. The CDR3 bases are TGTGCCAGTAGTATGAATCCCTTCCAGAACACTGAAGCTTTCTTT.

V and J are TRBV28 and TRBJ2-7; TRBD1 agrees at 8 bases. The germline V gene has CDR1 MDHEN and CDR2 SYDVKM. The CDR3 extends over 13 amino acids. Losses at the gene ends were 8 bases for V and 2 bases for J; bases not matched to a gene: 5. CDR3 loop: CASGLTGAYEQYF. CDR3 nucleotide sequence: TGTGCCAGCGGGTTGACAGGGGCCTACGAGCAGTACTTC. The full variable domain, its missing parts supplied by reference TRBV28 and TRBJ2-7, is DVKVTQSSRYLVKRTGEKVFLECVQDMDHENMFWYRQDPGLGLRLIYFSYDVKMKEKGDIPEGYSVSREKKERFSLILESASTNQTSMYLCASGLTGAYEQYFGPGTRLTVT.

This clone was counted a few times. The V and J genes are TRBV4-1 and TRBJ1-1; D not resolved. The germline V and J ends were trimmed by 3 bases and 1 base, with 9 bases remaining between them. There are 14 residues in the CDR3. The germline CDR1 and CDR2 sequences are MGHRA and YSYEKL. CDR3: CASSQYPPNTEAFF. The CDR3 DNA is TGCGCCAGCAGCCAGTATCCACCGAACACTGAAGCTTTCTTT.

The genes are TRBV27 and TRBJ1-5, with D hard to call. The V gene lost 3 bases and the J gene lost 1 base, with 13 bases spanning the gap. CDR1 is MNHEY and CDR2 is SMNVEV in the germline V gene (reference sequence). The CDR3 sequence is 16 residues long. The CDR3: CASSFSRPGSNQPQHF. The CDR3 DNA reads TGTGCCAGCAGTTTCTCAAGACCCGGGAGCAATCAGCCCCAGCATTTT.

The rearrangement links TRBV4-1 to TRBJ2-1, with 7 bases identical to TRBD2. Germline loops: CDR1 MGHRA, CDR2 YSYEKL. V lost 2 bases, J lost 4 bases, and 5 bases stayed unmatched. CDR3 length equals 15 residues. Here the CDR3 DNA reads TGCGCCAGCAGCCAAAGCGGGACCCAGTACAATGAGCAGTTCTTC. Its translation: CASSQSGTQYNEQFF.

V gene TRBV2 combines with J gene TRBJ2-6; D is unresolved. CDR1 SNHLY and CDR2 FYNNEI come from the germline V gene. The CDR3 length is 14 residues. Trimming cost V 7 bases and J 0 bases, with 7 bases left between them. The CDR3 coding sequence is TGTGCCAGCACGCCAGGCTCTGGGGCCAACGTCCTGACTTTC. Its translation: CASTPGSGANVLTF.

The chain uses TRBV11-3 and TRBJ2-7; 12 nucleotides line up with TRBD2. Germline V gene lookup returns CDR1 SGHNT and CDR2 YENEEA. This CDR3 has 16 residues. J lost 6 bases, V lost 5 bases, and 11 bases had no gene match. The CDR3 loop reads CASSTLLAGGPSEQYF. The CDR3 region has the DNA TGTGCCAGCAGCACCCTTCTAGCGGGAGGGCCCTCCGAGCAGTACTTC.

V gene TRBV7-9 combines with J gene TRBJ1-1; 7 nucleotides agree with TRBD1. Germline V lookup: CDR1 SEHNR, CDR2 FQNEAQ (reference sequence). The CDR3 is made up of 17 amino acids. V trimming: 6 bases; J trimming: 3 bases; junction bases outside the gene matches: 16. CDR3 nucleotides: TGTGCCAGCAGGGCCCCACAGGGGTTGGGCCTTGACACTGAAGCTTTCTTT. This codes for CASRAPQGLGLDTEAFF.

The chain recombines TRBV5-1 with TRBJ1-1; the D is unclear. From germline, CDR1 is SGHRS and CDR2 YFSETQ. The CDR3 is 14 amino acids. V gave up 4 bases and J gave up 6 bases, with 16 bases separating them. Written as DNA, the CDR3 is TGCGCCAGCAGCACTGGTGGCGGCGGGGCTGAAGCTTTCTTT. Translation gives CASSTGGGGAEAFF.

This clone has more than one count but fewer than ten. The J gene is TRBJ1-4, the V gene TRBV29-1; D perhaps matches TRBD1 (5 bases). The germline gives CDR1 SQVTM, CDR2 ANQGSEA. The CDR3 sequence is 12 residues long. V dropped 3 bases and J dropped 8 bases, with 10 bases sitting between them. CDR3 DNA sequence: TGCAGCGTTGAGCAGGGATACGAAAAACTGTTTTTT. As protein: CSVEQGYEKLFF.

This chain joins TRBV10-3 and TRBJ2-2; D is uncertain. The CDR3 loop spans 13 amino acids. V was trimmed by 10 bases and J by 0 bases, leaving 9 bases between them. Germline assignment: CDR1 ENHRY and CDR2 SYGVKD. The CDR3 protein is CATSDPNTGELFF. The CDR3, as DNA: TGTGCCACTTCGGACCCGAACACCGGGGAGCTGTTTTTT.

The chain is built from TRBV28 and TRBJ2-7, with 8 bases fitting TRBD2. Trimming at V came to 2 bases and at J to 5 bases, leaving 2 bases not matched to a gene. CDR3 length: 13 amino acids. CDR1 is MDHEN, CDR2 SYDVKM, per germline. CDR3: CASSLGGRNEQYF. In nucleotides, the CDR3 is TGTGCCAGCAGTTTAGGCGGGAGGAACGAGCAGTACTTC.

The DNA for the CDR3 is TGTGCCATCAGTTTAGGGACAGCTACGAACACTGAAGCTTTCTTT. Translated: CAISLGTATNTEAFF. The chain carries TRBV10-3 and TRBJ1-1; TRBD1 aligns across 7 bases. The trim removed 5 bases at V and 1 base at J, leaving 7 bases unmatched. Germline V lookup: CDR1 ENHRY, CDR2 SYGVKD. The CDR3 runs 15 residues.

V gene TRBV13 combines with J gene TRBJ1-1, with D perhaps TRBD1 (5 bases). V was pared by 1 base and J by 0 bases, with 9 bases between. The CDR3 contains 15 residues. Germline V CDR1 and CDR2: PRHDT, FYEKMQ (reference sequence). This CDR3 is CASSLVEGMNTEAFF. CDR3 sequence (DNA): TGTGCCAGCAGCTTAGTTGAGGGGATGAACACTGAAGCTTTCTTT.

The chain recombines TRBV7-8 with TRBJ1-5; TRBD1 agrees at 12 bases. CDR3 length: 15 residues. Germline values: CDR1 SGHVS, CDR2 FQNEAQ. The junction had 7 bases not matched to a gene; V was cut back by 7 bases and J by 6 bases. The CDR3: CASTMGTGGRQPQHF. CDR3 DNA sequence: TGTGCCAGCACCATGGGGACAGGGGGCCGTCAGCCCCAGCATTTT.

The chain is built from TRBV18 and TRBJ2-7; perhaps TRBD1 as D (6 bases). There are 16 residues in the CDR3. Germline-derived CDR1 and CDR2 are KGHSH and LQKENI. Trimming took off 3 bases at V and 2 bases at J, with 17 bases between the two ends. CDR3 nucleotide sequence: TGTGCCAGCTCACCTCCGCTGACAGGAGCTCCCTACGAGCAGTACTTC. It is translated as CASSPPLTGAPYEQYF. Based on the CDR3 plus reference TRBV18 and TRBJ2-7, the full variable domain is NAGVMQNPRHLVRRRGQEARLRCSPMKGHSHVYWYRQLPEEGLKFMVYLQKENIIDESGMPKERFSAEFPKEGPSILRIQQVVRGDSAAYFCASSPPLTGAPYEQYFGPGTRLTVT.

The rearrangement links TRBV19 to TRBJ2-4; D is unclear. Deletions cut 6 bases from V and 0 bases from J, with 6 bases between. Germline V gene data show CDR1 as LNHDA and CDR2 as SQIVND (reference sequence). The CDR3 runs 13 residues. For the CDR3, the DNA is TGTGCCAGTAGGGATCTAGCCAAAAACATTCAGTACTTC. It yields the protein CASRDLAKNIQYF.

CDR3 coding DNA: TGTGCCAGCAGCAAAGCTGTGGCTAGCGGAGTACAAGAGACCCAGTACTTC. This codes for CASSKAVASGVQETQYF. The chain is built from TRBV21-1 and TRBJ2-5; TRBD2 is taken as the D call from the table, unchecked against the DNA. TRBV21-1 is a known pseudogene. The CDR3 totals 17 residues.

The sample holds a few counts of this clone. This rearrangement joins TRBV9 to TRBJ2-1, with 10 bases identical to TRBD1. This CDR3 has 15 amino acids. V dropped 4 bases and J dropped 6; count of bases not matched to a gene: 7. Germline V lookup: CDR1 SGDLS, CDR2 YYNGEE. For the CDR3, the DNA is TGTGCCAGCAGCTCGAGGACAGGGGGGATCAATGAGCAGTTCTTC. Translation: CASSSRTGGINEQFF.

The gene calls are TRBV4-2 and TRBJ1-1; TRBD1 might be the D (6 bases). The V gene's germline CDR1 is LGHNA and CDR2 YNFKEQ. The V and J ends lost 2 bases and 2 bases respectively, with 9 bases between them. CDR3 length: 14 amino acids. In nucleotides, the CDR3 is TGTGCCAGCAGCCAACTGGGGGGCAACACTGAAGCTTTCTTT. It yields the protein CASSQLGGNTEAFF.

The chain carries TRBV6-1 and TRBJ1-5; a possible D gene is TRBD1 (5 bases). V was cut by 3 bases and J by 5 bases, with 8 bases left in between. This CDR3 region has 13 residues. Germline V gives CDR1 MNHNS, CDR2 SASEGT. CDR3 residues: CASSDRVDQPQHF. Written as DNA, the CDR3 is TGTGCCAGCAGTGACAGGGTCGATCAGCCCCAGCATTTT.

This chain joins TRBV19 and TRBJ2-5, with 8 bases fitting TRBD1. The CDR3 consists of 14 residues. V shed 9 bases and J 5 bases; nucleotides not matched to a gene: 11. Germline-derived CDR1 and CDR2 are LNHDA and SQIVND (reference sequence). The CDR3 here is CASRRDRRGETQYF. CDR3 DNA sequence: TGTGCCAGCCGACGGGACAGGAGAGGGGAGACCCAGTACTTC.

The chain recombines TRBV5-6 with TRBJ2-1; D gene unclear. Germline-derived CDR1 and CDR2 are SGHDT and YYEEEE. Between the trimmed V and J ends, which lost 0 bases and 2 bases, there was a span of 9 bases. This CDR3 contains 15 residues. Written as DNA, the CDR3 is TGTGCCAGCAGCTTGGCCCCAGTTACCTACAATGAGCAGTTCTTC. Translation gives CASSLAPVTYNEQFF.

V gene TRBV6-6 combines with J gene TRBJ1-5; no firm D call. Germline V gives CDR1 MNHNY, CDR2 SVGAGI (reference sequence). V was trimmed by 7 bases and J by 6 bases, leaving 22 bases between them. The CDR3 runs to 16 residues. CDR3 amino acids: CASNRPLGGSPQPQHF. The CDR3, as DNA: TGTGCCAGCAACCGGCCCCTCGGAGGGTCCCCTCAGCCCCAGCATTTT.